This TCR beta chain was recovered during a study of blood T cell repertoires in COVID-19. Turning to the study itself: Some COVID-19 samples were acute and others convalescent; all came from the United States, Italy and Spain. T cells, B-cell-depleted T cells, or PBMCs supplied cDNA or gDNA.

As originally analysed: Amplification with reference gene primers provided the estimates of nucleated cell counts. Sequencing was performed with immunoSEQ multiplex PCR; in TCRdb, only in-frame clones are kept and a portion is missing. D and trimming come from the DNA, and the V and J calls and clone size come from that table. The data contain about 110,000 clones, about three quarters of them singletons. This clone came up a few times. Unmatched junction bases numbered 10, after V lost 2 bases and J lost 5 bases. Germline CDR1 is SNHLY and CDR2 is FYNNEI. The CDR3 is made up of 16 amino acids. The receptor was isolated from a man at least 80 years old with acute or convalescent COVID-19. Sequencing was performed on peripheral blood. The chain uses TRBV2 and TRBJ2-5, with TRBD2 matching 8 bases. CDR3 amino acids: CASSEPPFGRVETQYF. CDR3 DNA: TGTGCCAGCAGTGAACCTCCTTTCGGGAGGGTGGAGACCCAGTACTTC. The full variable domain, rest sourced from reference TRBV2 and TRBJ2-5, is EPEVTQTPSHQVTQMGQEVILRCVPISNHLYFYWYRQILGQKVEFLVSFYNNEISEKSEIFDDQFSVERPDGSNFTLKIRSTKLEDSAMYFCASSEPPFGRVETQYFGPGTRLLVL.